This TCR beta chain was documented in a study of shared clonotypes between healthy human individuals. Study-wide results and caveats: Clonotypes that were shared across a few donors made up roughly 5% of naive CD4 clonotypes. Despite large depth, rarefaction showed incomplete sorted-subset sequencing.

Positive CCR7 selection of CD45RO-negative cells yielded the naive CD8 cells, and terminally differentiated effector memory CD45RA+ cells were excluded. Donors comprised only Caucasian adults living in Nashville, Tennessee. Points on this clone: The antigen is unknown.

Repertoires were generated with immunoSEQ multiplex PCR, while TCRdb's copy carries only in-frame clones and drops some. Of some 2.1 million clones in the sample, just under 95% were seen once. The CDR3 is made up of 14 amino acids. The germline V gene has CDR1 SGHNT and CDR2 YYREEE (reference sequence). After removal of 3 bases from V and 3 bases from J, the junction contained 3 bases not matched to a gene. Material for sequencing was naive CD8+ T cells sorted from blood. The TCR sequence derives from a man aged 18 to 29 in good health. V gene TRBV5-4 combines with J gene TRBJ2-7, with 10 bases fitting TRBD1. In DNA form, the CDR3 reads TGTGCCAGCAGCTACGGGACAGGGGACTACGAGCAGTACTTC. It codes for CASSYGTGDYEQYF.